One sample yielded the 32 T cell receptor beta chains listed below, sequenced in a study of control samples from healthy donors and cancer patients. Assay: immunoSEQ multiplex PCR; the TCRdb copy retains only in-frame clones and omits some. The profile shows tens of thousands of clones, roughly 83% of them singletons. The sequencing input was PBMCs. These receptors originate from a man in his 70s with lung cancer.

The chain has TRBV11-1 and TRBJ1-3; possibly TRBD1 for D (5 bases). The CDR3 has 14 amino acids. V lost 5 bases and J 0 bases, leaving 8 bases between the germline ends. Germline V gene lookup returns CDR1 SGHAT and CDR2 FQDESV (reference sequence). CDR3: CASSEGSSGNTIYF. The CDR3 region has the DNA TGTGCCAGCAGCGAGGGGAGCTCTGGAAACACCATATATTTT.

This chain uses TRBV19 with TRBJ2-1, with 9 bases matching TRBD1. The CDR3 has 20 residues. Germline V CDR1 and CDR2: LNHDA, SQIVND (reference sequence). V trimming: 7 bases; J trimming: 0 bases; junction bases outside the gene matches: 19. CDR3 coding DNA: TGTGCCAGTACCCCCGGGACAGGGAGAAAGGGACACGCCTCCTACAATGAGCAGTTCTTC. It yields the protein CASTPGTGRKGHASYNEQFF.

This clone was detected only once. The chain uses TRBV3-1 (or the pseudogene TRBV3-2) and TRBJ2-7, with 9 bases that match TRBD1. J was trimmed by 0 bases and V by 2 bases; bases with no gene match: 5. CDR3 length: 16 amino acids. In germline, CDR1 is LGHDT, CDR2 YNNKEL (reference sequence). The CDR3 spells CASSQHGTGTSYEQYF. CDR3 coding DNA: TGTGCCAGCAGCCAACACGGGACAGGGACCTCCTACGAGCAGTACTTC.

The chain is built from TRBV18 and TRBJ1-5; D gene ambiguous. V was shortened by 2 bases and J by 0 bases, with 8 bases between the two germline ends. The CDR3 is made up of 15 amino acids. The germline V gene encodes CDR1 KGHSH and CDR2 LQKENI. The CDR3 nucleotides read TGTGCCAGCTCACCAGAGGTTAATAGCAATCAGCCCCAGCATTTT. This translates into CASSPEVNSNQPQHF.

The chain has TRBV7-3 and TRBJ1-2; D is undetermined. The CDR3 loop spans 18 amino acids. Trimming stripped 0 bases from V and 6 bases from J, with 23 bases between. Germline values: CDR1 SGHTA, CDR2 FQGTGA. The CDR3 protein is CASSLTPGSAGSRDGYTF. The CDR3 bases are TGTGCCAGCAGCTTAACTCCGGGTTCGGCAGGCTCACGAGATGGCTACACCTTC.

The rearrangement uses TRBV7-8 and TRBJ1-1; 10 bases match TRBD1. This CDR3 has 14 amino acids. The ends lost 5 bases at V and 8 bases at J; junction bases unmatched: 8. Germline V gives CDR1 SGHVS, CDR2 FQNEAQ. The CDR3 bases are TGTGCCAGCAGCCCGACAGGGGGCAAGCGAGAAGCTTTCTTT. It is translated as CASSPTGGKREAFF.

The chain uses TRBV28 and TRBJ1-3, with TRBD1 matching 9 bases. The J segment lost 0 bases and the V segment lost 6 bases, leaving 0 bases of the junction unmatched. The CDR3 spans 14 residues. CDR1 and CDR2 (germline): MDHEN, SYDVKM. In DNA, the CDR3 is TGTGCCAGCAGGACAGGGGGCTCTGGAAACACCATATATTTT. Residues: CASRTGGSGNTIYF.

This clone appeared a single time. V usage is TRBV18 and J usage is TRBJ1-1; D is ambiguous. The CDR3 consists of 13 residues. Germline assignment: CDR1 KGHSH and CDR2 LQKENI. V was clipped by 3 bases and J by 0 bases, with 5 bases between them. The CDR3 bases are TGTGCCAGCTCACCGTCCATGAACACTGAAGCTTTCTTT. Translation gives CASSPSMNTEAFF.

The chain uses TRBV5-1 and TRBJ2-5; D is possibly TRBD1 (7 bases). CDR3 size: 15 residues. Germline values: CDR1 SGHRS, CDR2 YFSETQ. Between the trimmed V and J ends, which lost 1 base and 4 bases, there was a span of 14 bases. The CDR3 DNA is TGCGCCAGCAGCTTGCAGGGGGGCCTCGGAGAGACCCAGTACTTC. Its protein is CASSLQGGLGETQYF.

As concerns this clone: Other nucleotide sequences in the sample specify the same CDR3. This chain joins TRBV18 and TRBJ2-5, with 7 bases lining up with TRBD2. With 3 bases clipped from V and 1 base from J, the junction kept 5 bases outside the gene matches. The germline V gene encodes CDR1 KGHSH and CDR2 LQKENI. The length of the CDR3 is 15 residues. This chain's CDR3 is CASSPRSGAQETQYF. CDR3 DNA sequence: TGTGCCAGCTCACCTCGGAGCGGGGCCCAAGAGACCCAGTACTTC.

This chain connects TRBV4-1 to TRBJ1-5; possible D gene TRBD1, 5 bases. CDR1 and CDR2 from the germline V gene are MGHRA and YSYEKL. The CDR3 totals 16 residues. With 4 bases removed from V and 0 bases from J, the gap between germline ends came to 13 bases. In DNA form, the CDR3 reads TGCGCCAGCAGCCCGGCGGGGGTGGGTAGCAATCAGCCCCAGCATTTT. Translation: CASSPAGVGSNQPQHF.

The chain joins TRBV24-1 to TRBJ1-2, with 8 bases aligning to TRBD1. CDR3 size: 14 residues. The V segment lost 3 bases and the J segment 3 bases; nucleotides outside the gene matches: 2. Germline CDR1 and CDR2: KGHDR and SFDVKD. CDR3 DNA: TGTGCCACCAGTGATCCGGGACAGGACTATGGCTACACCTTC. Translated: CATSDPGQDYGYTF.

The V and J genes are TRBV7-2 and TRBJ2-7, with 15 nucleotides matching TRBD2. V was pared by 4 bases and J by 0 bases, with 10 bases of the junction left unmatched. CDR1 is SGHTA, CDR2 FQGNSA, per germline. This CDR3 region has 19 residues. CDR3: CASSSRARTSGGGSYEQYF. The CDR3 DNA is TGTGCCAGCAGCTCACGAGCCCGGACTAGCGGGGGGGGCTCCTACGAGCAGTACTTC.

The genes are TRBV6-1 and TRBJ2-5; possible D gene TRBD1, 6 bases. CDR3 length equals 18 residues. Looked up from germline, CDR1 is MNHNS and CDR2 is SASEGT. V lost 3 bases and J 5 bases, leaving 25 bases between the germline ends. The CDR3 nucleotides are TGTGCCAGCAGTGAGCACGTTGGGGGCCAAGAATCAAGTGAGACCCAGTACTTC. It encodes CASSEHVGGQESSETQYF.

The gene calls are TRBV25-1 and TRBJ2-2; tentative D call: TRBD2 (6 bases). Per germline, CDR1 MGHDK and CDR2 SYGVNS. The CDR3 extends over 16 amino acids. The V end lost 6 bases, the J end lost 4 bases, and 18 bases lay between the germline ends. The DNA for the CDR3 is TGTGCCAGCAGCGGGGGTGGGGGATATGGCACCGGGGAGCTGTTTTTT. Protein product: CASSGGGGYGTGELFF.

The J gene is TRBJ1-5, the V gene TRBV2; D is unresolved. Germline lookup yields CDR1 SNHLY and CDR2 FYNNEI. Trimming cost V 3 bases and J 3 bases, with 6 bases left between them. The CDR3 covers 13 residues. The CDR3 loop reads CASSDDFNQPQHF. CDR3 nucleotides: TGTGCCAGCAGTGACGACTTCAATCAGCCCCAGCATTTT.

Points on this clone: The sample contains more than one DNA sequence encoding this CDR3. The rearrangement joins TRBV5-1 to TRBJ1-2; maybe TRBD1 (5 bases). There are 15 residues in the CDR3. Germline V gives CDR1 SGHRS, CDR2 YFSETQ. V shed 0 bases and J shed 2 bases, with 11 bases lying between them. CDR3 protein: CASSLGHGGNYGYTF. The DNA of the CDR3 is TGCGCCAGCAGCTTGGGTCACGGGGGGAACTATGGCTACACCTTC.

This clone was counted once. The sample has other DNA sequences that encode this CDR3 too. The J gene is TRBJ1-5, the V gene TRBV20-1; no definite D call. CDR1 DFQATT and CDR2 SNEGSKA come from the germline V gene (reference sequence). This CDR3 has 9 amino acids. V was shortened by 6 bases and J by 6 bases, with 3 bases between the two germline ends. The CDR3 protein is CSAGQPQHF. The CDR3 DNA reads TGCAGTGCGGGTCAGCCCCAGCATTTT.

The chain links TRBV7-9 to TRBJ2-1, with TRBD2 as a possible D gene (6 bases). Per the germline V gene, CDR1 is SEHNR and CDR2 is FQNEAQ (reference sequence). V lost 5 bases to trimming and J lost 4 bases, with 12 bases between them. CDR3 size: 14 residues. The CDR3 DNA follows: TGTGCCAGCAGCCTCCGGGACTGGTACAATGAGCAGTTCTTC. Protein sequence: CASSLRDWYNEQFF.

This chain joins TRBV19 and TRBJ2-2; 11 nucleotides align to TRBD2. Trimming removed 7 bases from V and 4 bases from J; junction bases left unmatched: 11. This CDR3 has 17 amino acids. Germline-derived CDR1 and CDR2 are LNHDA and SQIVND (reference sequence). The CDR3 reads CASKLTSGGSGTGELFF. The CDR3 bases are TGTGCCAGTAAGCTAACTAGCGGGGGTTCGGGCACCGGGGAGCTGTTTTTT.

V gene TRBV10-2 combines with J gene TRBJ2-2; D may be TRBD1 or TRBD2 (6 bases each). V was clipped by 8 bases and J by 5 bases, with 18 bases between them. This CDR3 region has 15 residues. The V gene's germline CDR1 is WSHSY and CDR2 SAAADI. The CDR3 DNA is TGCGCCAGCTTAGGGGGGCAGGTGGGGACCGGGGAGCTGTTTTTT. Its protein is CASLGGQVGTGELFF.

This clone has only one observation. The chain combines TRBV7-8 with TRBJ2-2, with 11 bases identical to TRBD2. Looked up from germline, CDR1 is SGHVS and CDR2 is FQNEAQ. The V segment lost 3 bases and the J segment 4 bases; nucleotides outside the gene matches: 1. The CDR3 spans 15 residues. CDR3 loop: CASSFGLAGTGELFF. CDR3 DNA: TGTGCCAGCAGCTTCGGACTAGCGGGCACCGGGGAGCTGTTTTTT. The full variable domain, with the rest looked up from reference TRBV7-8 and TRBJ2-2, is GAGVSQSPRYKVAKRGQDVALRCDPISGHVSLFWYQQALGQGPEFLTYFQNEAQLDKSGLPSDRFFAERPEGSVSTLKIQRTQQEDSAVYLCASSFGLAGTGELFFGEGSRLTVL.

This clone was seen a single time. The gene calls are TRBV2 and TRBJ2-1; TRBD2 aligns across 7 bases. Germline lookup yields CDR1 SNHLY and CDR2 FYNNEI. V shed 6 bases and J 10 bases; nucleotides not matched to a gene: 12. This CDR3 region has 14 residues. The CDR3 DNA is TGTGCCAGCAGCCTGAGCGGGGTGGTCAGGGAGCAGTTCTTC. This sequence encodes CASSLSGVVREQFF.

A single count supports this clone. V usage is TRBV15 and J usage is TRBJ2-1; tentatively, D is TRBD1 or TRBD2 (5 bases each). V lost 7 bases, J lost 0 bases, and 13 bases lay in between. This CDR3 has 15 residues. CDR1 is LNHNV and CDR2 is YYDKDF in the germline V gene (reference sequence). The CDR3 sequence: CATIGKGSSYNEQFF. In nucleotides, the CDR3 is TGTGCCACCATCGGGAAGGGGAGCTCCTACAATGAGCAGTTCTTC.

This clone was seen a single time. The chain couples TRBV7-9 to TRBJ1-1; no clear D. V was pared by 6 bases and J by 7 bases, with 12 bases between. CDR1 is SEHNR, CDR2 FQNEAQ, per germline (reference sequence). The CDR3 extends over 12 amino acids. The CDR3 DNA reads as TGTGCCAGCAGGCAAGACACCTTTGAAGCTTTCTTT. Translating gives CASRQDTFEAFF. Variable domain in full (rest from reference TRBV7-9 and TRBJ1-1): DTGVSQNPRHKITKRGQNVTFRCDPISEHNRLYWYRQTLGQGPEFLTYFQNEAQLEKSRLLSDRFSAERPKGSFSTLEIQRTEQGDSAMYLCASRQDTFEAFFGQGTRLTVV.

The V gene is TRBV4-1, the J gene TRBJ1-4, with 7 bases that match TRBD1. With V trimmed by 0 bases and J by 4 bases, 5 bases remained unmatched. The CDR3 is 16 amino acids. Per germline, CDR1 MGHRA and CDR2 YSYEKL. The DNA for the CDR3 is TGCGCCAGCAGCCAAGATAGGGGACAGATTAATGAAAAACTGTTTTTT. Its protein product is CASSQDRGQINEKLFF.

The gene calls are TRBV18 and TRBJ1-2; 7 bases line up with TRBD1. Looked up from germline, CDR1 is KGHSH and CDR2 is LQKENI. Trimming at V came to 3 bases and at J to 4 bases, leaving 8 bases not matched to a gene. The CDR3 sequence is 15 residues long. CDR3: CASSPKGTESYGYTF. CDR3 nucleotides: TGTGCCAGCTCACCCAAAGGGACAGAGTCCTATGGCTACACCTTC.

This clone has a handful of counts. The chain carries TRBV18 and TRBJ1-3, with D perhaps TRBD1 (5 bases). The V end lost 3 bases, the J end lost 0 bases, and 12 bases lay between the germline ends. The length of the CDR3 is 16 residues. Germline V gene lookup returns CDR1 KGHSH and CDR2 LQKENI. In DNA form, the CDR3 reads TGTGCCAGCTCACCCGAGGGACGGCTCTCTGGAAACACCATATATTTT. The encoded protein is CASSPEGRLSGNTIYF.

In nucleotides, the CDR3 is TGTGCCAGCAGCTTAGGTTTGGGGGGCTTGGGTGGGGCCAACGTCCTGACTTTC. Its translation: CASSLGLGGLGGANVLTF. The V gene is TRBV7-2, the J gene TRBJ2-6, with D perhaps given as TRBD1 or TRBD2 (6 bases each). This CDR3 contains 18 residues. Between the trimmed V and J ends, which lost 1 base and 3 bases, there was a span of 16 bases. Germline CDR1 reads SGHTA; CDR2 reads FQGNSA.

V and J are TRBV7-6 and TRBJ2-1; D may match TRBD1 or TRBD2 (5 bases each). Trimming stripped 3 bases from V and 10 bases from J, with 13 bases between. This CDR3 spans 13 amino acids. Germline V gives CDR1 SGHVS, CDR2 FNYEAQ. The CDR3 region has the DNA TGTGCCAGCAGCTTCAGGGCGTGGGAGGAGCAGTTCTTC. As protein: CASSFRAWEEQFF.

The V gene is TRBV30, the J gene TRBJ1-1; 9 bases are shared with TRBD1. CDR1 is GTSNPN and CDR2 is SVGIG in the germline V gene (reference sequence). Germline trimming cut 1 base from V and 10 bases from J; bases unmatched to any gene: 1. The CDR3 loop spans 11 amino acids. CDR3 coding DNA: TGTGCCTGGAGTGCGACAGGGGGAGCTTTCTTT. Encoded protein: CAWSATGGAFF.

This rearrangement joins TRBV5-5 to TRBJ2-5; 7 nucleotides line up with TRBD1. This CDR3 spans 14 amino acids. V shed 3 bases, J shed 1 base, and the junction held 3 bases outside the gene matches. Germline lookup yields CDR1 SGHKS and CDR2 YYEKEE (reference sequence). The CDR3 bases are TGTGCCAGCAGCTCGACAGGGCCCCAAGAGACCCAGTACTTC. This gives the protein CASSSTGPQETQYF.